The next 32 T cell receptor beta chains were all read from a single sample in a study of beta chain features in type 1 diabetes. Broader study findings: Type 1 diabetes patients showed a moderate but significant shortening of TCRB CDR3s in all four CD4+ subsets.

These TCRs' antigens remain unknown. Expressed TCRB transcripts were sequenced because the entire RNA isolate underwent reverse transcription. Profiled with immunoSEQ multiplex PCR; TCRdb holds only in-frame clones, not every one. Of a few hundred thousand clones in the sample, approximately 15% are singletons; the top ten hold about 0.018%. The sample comprised naive CD4+ T cells from blood. The receptors come from a man between 25 and 39 years old with type 1 diabetes.

This clone was recorded a few times. V usage is TRBV4-2 and J usage is TRBJ1-4; D uncertain. Germline CDR1 and CDR2: LGHNA and YNFKEQ. Trimming left V 0 bases short and J 4 bases short, with 12 bases between. The CDR3 is made up of 16 amino acids. CDR3 in DNA: TGTGCCAGCAGCCAAGATCCGAACTTGGTTAATGAAAAACTGTTTTTT. Amino acids: CASSQDPNLVNEKLFF.

The chain employs TRBV30 and TRBJ1-4; 8 positions match TRBD1. CDR1 GTSNPN and CDR2 SVGIG come from the germline V gene (reference sequence). The CDR3 runs to 13 residues. With 7 bases clipped from V and 5 bases from J, the junction kept 6 bases outside the gene matches. As DNA, the CDR3 is TGTGCCTTCGGACAGGGCTTAAATGAAAAACTGTTTTTT. This encodes CAFGQGLNEKLFF.

This clone showed up just a few times. The chain links TRBV6-5 to TRBJ1-2; no clear D gene. Germline V lookup: CDR1 MNHEY, CDR2 SVGAGI. V was cut by 6 bases and J by 4 bases, with 18 bases left in between. This CDR3 has 15 amino acids. CDR3 region: CASSQTDAGLYGYTF. The DNA of the CDR3 is TGTGCCAGCAGCCAAACGGATGCAGGACTCTATGGCTACACCTTC.

CDR3 in DNA: TGTGCCTGGAGTGTTCGGGGGACAGGGACCTACGAGCAGTACTTC. Translation gives CAWSVRGTGTYEQYF. The chain carries TRBV30 and TRBJ2-7, with 9 bases fitting TRBD1. Germline-derived CDR1 and CDR2 are GTSNPN and SVGIG (reference sequence). The CDR3 is 15 residues long. V shed 0 bases and J 2 bases; nucleotides not matched to a gene: 5.

This clone was seen only a few times. V is TRBV5-1 and J is TRBJ2-3; TRBD2 agrees at 10 bases. Germline loops: CDR1 SGHRS, CDR2 YFSETQ. The CDR3 covers 15 residues. With V trimmed by 6 bases and J by 2 bases, 6 bases remained unmatched. CDR3 nucleotides: TGCGCCAGCATGCGACTAGCGGGCAACACAGATACGCAGTATTTT. This gives the protein CASMRLAGNTDTQYF. The whole variable domain, remainder taken from reference TRBV5-1 and TRBJ2-3, is KAGVTQTPRYLIKTRGQQVTLSCSPISGHRSVSWYQQTPGQGLQFLFEYFSETQRNKGNFPGRFSGRQFSNSRSEMNVSTLELGDSALYLCASMRLAGNTDTQYFGPGTRLTVL.

This clone was detected only a few times. The V and J genes are TRBV7-2 and TRBJ2-1; tentatively, D is TRBD1 (6 bases). The V gene lost 5 bases and the J gene lost 4 bases, with 15 bases spanning the gap. Germline V CDR1 and CDR2: SGHTA, FQGNSA. This CDR3 region has 15 residues. The CDR3 coding sequence is TGTGCCAGCAGCCCGCTAGGGGGAGAGTACAATGAGCAGTTCTTC. The encoded protein is CASSPLGGEYNEQFF.

The chain combines TRBV29-1 with TRBJ1-1; TRBD1 aligns across 8 bases. Germline V gives CDR1 SQVTM, CDR2 ANQGSEA. The CDR3 length is 14 residues. CDR3 sequence: CGAMQGARGTEAFF. DNA for the CDR3: TGCGGCGCTATGCAGGGGGCGAGAGGTACTGAAGCTTTCTTT.

This clone was counted between two and nine times. The chain is built from TRBV28 and TRBJ1-2; 8 nucleotides match TRBD1. V dropped 5 bases and J dropped 0; count of bases not matched to a gene: 5. This CDR3 spans 15 amino acids. Germline V gives CDR1 MDHEN, CDR2 SYDVKM. CDR3 bases: TGTGCCAGCAGTCCAGGGGACAGGACTAACTATGGCTACACCTTC. This sequence encodes CASSPGDRTNYGYTF.

The table lists this clone with a few counts. The rearrangement links TRBV5-1 to TRBJ2-1, with TRBD2 identical over 10 bases. This CDR3 comprises 16 residues. With V trimmed by 4 bases and J by 5 bases, 9 bases remained unmatched. The germline V gene encodes CDR1 SGHRS and CDR2 YFSETQ. CDR3 in amino acids: CASSLTGLADHNEQFF. DNA of the CDR3: TGCGCCAGCAGCCTAACCGGACTAGCGGATCACAATGAGCAGTTCTTC.

The chain is built from TRBV4-1 and TRBJ2-5; 9 positions match TRBD2. The CDR3 runs 16 residues. Germline V gene data show CDR1 as MGHRA and CDR2 as YSYEKL. The V segment lost 1 base and the J segment 4 bases; nucleotides outside the gene matches: 7. CDR3 residues: CASSQGSGTSIETQYF. The CDR3 DNA follows: TGCGCCAGCAGCCAAGGCTCCGGGACTAGCATAGAGACCCAGTACTTC.

This clone was detected only a few times. The V call is TRBV19, the J call TRBJ1-2; TRBD1 matches at 9 bases. With 9 bases clipped from V and 4 bases from J, the junction kept 6 bases outside the gene matches. Germline V gene data show CDR1 as LNHDA and CDR2 as SQIVND (reference sequence). This CDR3 contains 13 residues. The CDR3 sequence: CASTGQGVYGYTF. Here the CDR3 DNA reads TGTGCCAGCACGGGACAGGGCGTCTATGGCTACACCTTC. Complete variable domain (other parts from reference TRBV19 and TRBJ1-2): DGGITQSPKYLFRKEGQNVTLSCEQNLNHDAMYWYRQDPGQGLRLIYYSQIVNDFQKGDIAEGYSVSREKKESFPLTVTSAQKNPTAFYLCASTGQGVYGYTFGSGTRLTVV.

The V gene is TRBV23-1, the J gene TRBJ1-2, with 12 nucleotides matching TRBD1. TRBV23-1 is an ORF; its function is uncertain. This CDR3 region has 13 residues. The V gene end was trimmed by 6 bases and the J gene end by 14 bases; junction bases not matched to a gene: 10. CDR3 region: CASSPGQGAPPTF. For the CDR3, the DNA is TGCGCCAGCAGCCCGGGACAGGGGGCCCCTCCTACCTTC.

In its sample, this clone was seen a few times. The chain is built from TRBV5-1 and TRBJ1-5; possibly TRBD1 for D (5 bases). The length of the CDR3 is 15 residues. Germline lookup yields CDR1 SGHRS and CDR2 YFSETQ. Trimming left V 0 bases short and J 3 bases short, with 10 bases between. CDR3 residues: CASSLDGGFNQPQHF. Here the CDR3 DNA reads TGCGCCAGCAGCTTGGACGGGGGGTTCAATCAGCCCCAGCATTTT. The complete variable domain, with remaining parts taken from reference TRBV5-1 and TRBJ1-5, reads KAGVTQTPRYLIKTRGQQVTLSCSPISGHRSVSWYQQTPGQGLQFLFEYFSETQRNKGNFPGRFSGRQFSNSRSEMNVSTLELGDSALYLCASSLDGGFNQPQHFGDGTRLSIL.

This clone has just a few counts. This chain connects TRBV6-1 to TRBJ1-5; TRBD1 is a possible D gene (6 bases). The CDR3 runs 14 residues. The V and J ends lost 4 bases and 5 bases respectively, with 12 bases between them. Germline loops: CDR1 MNHNS, CDR2 SASEGT. CDR3: CASSAGTPDQPQHF. The CDR3 DNA sequence: TGTGCCAGCAGTGCCGGGACACCCGATCAGCCCCAGCATTTT.

This clone was seen more than once but under ten times. The V gene is TRBV6-5, the J gene TRBJ2-7, with 9 bases lining up with TRBD1. CDR3 length: 15 residues. The J segment lost 5 bases and the V segment lost 4 bases, leaving 9 bases of the junction unmatched. The germline gives CDR1 MNHEY, CDR2 SVGAGI. This CDR3 is CASSSAGTGINEQYF. The CDR3 DNA sequence: TGTGCCAGCAGTTCAGCCGGGACAGGGATCAACGAGCAGTACTTC.

This chain connects TRBV19 to TRBJ2-7; 8 bases map to TRBD1. The CDR3 sequence is 15 residues long. V shed 9 bases and J 5 bases; nucleotides not matched to a gene: 15. Germline V lookup: CDR1 LNHDA, CDR2 SQIVND (reference sequence). In DNA form, the CDR3 reads TGTGCCAGCGGACAGGGAGGCTTTGTAGCCAACGAGCAGTACTTC. The encoded protein is CASGQGGFVANEQYF.

The rearrangement links TRBV4-1 to TRBJ1-2, with 10 bases matching TRBD1. Trimming removed 4 bases from V and 2 bases from J; junction bases left unmatched: 1. This CDR3 region has 14 residues. Germline lookup yields CDR1 MGHRA and CDR2 YSYEKL. The CDR3 is CASSRQGANYGYTF. As DNA, the CDR3 is TGCGCCAGCAGCCGACAGGGGGCCAACTATGGCTACACCTTC.

This clone appeared a few times. The chain recombines TRBV9 with TRBJ2-1; a possible D gene is TRBD1 (6 bases). Germline V CDR1 and CDR2: SGDLS, YYNGEE. V shed 4 bases and J shed 6 bases, with 17 bases lying between them. CDR3 length equals 15 residues. In DNA form, the CDR3 reads TGTGCCAGCAGCCCCTCCCTGGGGGCTTTCAATGAGCAGTTCTTC. Its protein product is CASSPSLGAFNEQFF.

This clone showed up just a few times. This rearrangement joins TRBV5-6 to TRBJ2-1; a weak D match, TRBD1 (6 bases). Germline CDR1 SGHDT, CDR2 YYEEEE. This CDR3 has 15 amino acids. V was cut by 7 bases and J by 6 bases, with 20 bases left in between. The CDR3 DNA reads as TGTGCCAGCTCCTGGGGAAGTGGCAGGGGCAATGAGCAGTTCTTC. It codes for CASSWGSGRGNEQFF.

CDR3 region: CASRKPGLGTGELFF. The CDR3 DNA follows: TGTGCCAGTAGGAAACCGGGACTCGGCACCGGGGAGCTGTTTTTT. The chain links TRBV19 to TRBJ2-2, with a possible D match to TRBD2 (6 bases). V lost 6 bases and J lost 4, with 15 bases in between. The CDR3 runs 15 residues. Germline V gene sequence: CDR1 LNHDA, CDR2 SQIVND (reference sequence).

V is TRBV10-3 and J is TRBJ2-1; 9 bases line up with TRBD1. J was trimmed by 1 base and V by 4 bases; bases with no gene match: 2. Germline V gene sequence: CDR1 ENHRY, CDR2 SYGVKD. This CDR3 spans 15 amino acids. The CDR3 sequence is CAISGDRVSYNEQFF. The CDR3 DNA sequence: TGTGCCATCAGTGGGGACAGGGTTTCCTACAATGAGCAGTTCTTC.

The CDR3 region is CASSLTIAGPTDTQYF. The CDR3 coding sequence is TGTGCCAGCAGCCTCACTATAGCGGGGCCCACAGATACGCAGTATTTT. The chain combines TRBV7-9 with TRBJ2-3; TRBD2 agrees at 8 bases. The CDR3 has 16 amino acids. From germline, CDR1 is SEHNR and CDR2 FQNEAQ (reference sequence). Trimming cost V 5 bases and J 2 bases; bases outside gene matches: 9.

In its sample, this clone was seen a few times. The rearrangement links TRBV5-4 to TRBJ2-1, with 9 bases fitting TRBD1. CDR3 length: 14 residues. After removal of 0 bases from V and 8 bases from J, the junction contained 3 bases not matched to a gene. The germline V gene has CDR1 SGHNT and CDR2 YYREEE (reference sequence). The CDR3 nucleotides are TGTGCCAGCAGCTTGGACAGGGGGCGCGATGAGCAGTTCTTC. As protein: CASSLDRGRDEQFF.

The V gene is TRBV9, the J gene TRBJ1-2; 7 positions match TRBD1. The J segment lost 7 bases and the V segment lost 0 bases, leaving 0 bases of the junction unmatched. Germline lookup yields CDR1 SGDLS and CDR2 YYNGEE. The CDR3 length is 12 residues. The CDR3 coding sequence is TGTGCCAGCAGCGTAGGGGACAGTGGCTACACCTTC. It specifies CASSVGDSGYTF.

This chain links TRBV9 with TRBJ2-3, with 9 bases matching TRBD2. With V trimmed by 2 bases and J by 0 bases, 13 bases remained unmatched. The CDR3 has 19 residues. The germline V gene encodes CDR1 SGDLS and CDR2 YYNGEE. CDR3 sequence reads: CASSVSFGAGGTSTDTQYF. CDR3 DNA sequence: TGTGCCAGCAGCGTGTCGTTTGGAGCGGGGGGAACTAGCACAGATACGCAGTATTTT.

This clone was counted between two and nine times. As DNA, the CDR3 is TGTGCCCGAGGGGGATCAACTGGAAACACCATATATTTT. It translates to CARGGSTGNTIYF. The V and J genes are TRBV30 and TRBJ1-3, with D possibly being TRBD1 (6 bases). The CDR3 spans 13 residues. CDR1 and CDR2 (germline): GTSNPN, SVGIG (reference sequence). Between the trimmed V and J ends, which lost 8 bases and 2 bases, there was a span of 13 bases. Full variable domain (outside the CDR3, taken from reference TRBV30 and TRBJ1-3): SQTIHQWPATLVQPVGSPLSLECTVEGTSNPNLYWYRQAAGRGLQLLFYSVGIGQISSEVPQNLSASRPQDRQFILSSKKLLLSDSGFYLCARGGSTGNTIYFGEGSWLTVV.

This CDR3 is CASSPGQGAVTEAFF. The CDR3 region has the DNA TGTGCCAGCAGCCCGGGACAGGGGGCGGTCACTGAAGCTTTCTTT. The chain couples TRBV6-5 to TRBJ1-1; 12 positions match TRBD1. V was clipped by 6 bases and J by 4 bases; unmatched bases: 6. The germline CDR1 and CDR2 sequences are MNHEY and SVGAGI. CDR3 length: 15 residues.

The V and J genes are TRBV5-6 and TRBJ2-5; weak D call: TRBD2 (5 bases). V was cut by 8 bases and J by 0 bases, with 17 bases left in between. The CDR3 extends over 15 amino acids. Germline V CDR1 and CDR2: SGHDT, YYEEEE. This CDR3 is CASTERDWYQETQYF. CDR3 in DNA: TGTGCCAGTACGGAGAGGGATTGGTACCAAGAGACCCAGTACTTC.

This chain connects TRBV2 to TRBJ1-6, with TRBD1 as a possible D gene (6 bases). CDR1 SNHLY and CDR2 FYNNEI come from the germline V gene. V was clipped by 7 bases and J by 8 bases, with 18 bases between them. The CDR3 is 15 residues long. The CDR3 DNA sequence: TGTGCCAGCACCCTAGCGGGGGCCACTGATTCACCCCTCCACTTT. It is translated as CASTLAGATDSPLHF.

This chain links TRBV19 with TRBJ2-1, with D possibly matching TRBD2 (5 bases). Trimming pared 6 bases from V and 6 bases from J, leaving 9 bases between. CDR1 is LNHDA and CDR2 is SQIVND in the germline V gene (reference sequence). The CDR3 consists of 12 residues. CDR3: CASSGLFNEQFF. CDR3 nucleotides: TGTGCCAGTAGCGGACTGTTCAATGAGCAGTTCTTC.

The rearrangement links TRBV27 to TRBJ1-2, with 10 bases aligning to TRBD1. This CDR3 has 14 amino acids. Per germline, CDR1 MNHEY and CDR2 SMNVEV (reference sequence). Trimming removed 5 bases from V and 8 bases from J; junction bases left unmatched: 8. CDR3 loop: CASSPGTGERGYTF. The CDR3 nucleotides are TGTGCCAGCAGTCCCGGGACAGGGGAGAGAGGCTACACCTTC.

This clone was seen only a few times. The chain is built from TRBV10-3 and TRBJ2-5, with a possible D match to TRBD2 (5 bases). The CDR3 runs to 13 residues. Germline V gene sequence: CDR1 ENHRY, CDR2 SYGVKD. The ends were cut back, 6 bases at V and 3 bases at J, with 11 bases in the middle. The CDR3 reads CAIRTDSEETQYF. CDR3 in DNA: TGTGCCATCAGAACGGACTCCGAAGAGACCCAGTACTTC.